A single sample is the source of the 24 T cell receptor beta chains below, sequenced in a study of T-cell memory formation after mild COVID-19. TCRdb processed the 5' RACE reads anew with MiXCR; each CDR3 protein has one entry. The repertoire has 350,000 to 450,000 distinct CDR3 sequences, about an eighth of them found once; the top ten carry 22%. The sequenced sample was PBMCs or a T cell subset sorted from them (not recorded which). The receptor source for this set is a man younger than 30 who had mild COVID-19 (a few samples of this study predate the infection). Cell type and time point are not known.

At least ten counts were recorded for this clonotype. This chain links TRBV12-3 or TRBV12-4 with TRBJ2-1; D gene unclear. Between the trimmed V and J ends, which lost 6 bases and 2 bases, there was a span of 8 bases. CDR3 length: 13 amino acids. In DNA form, the CDR3 reads TGTGCCAGCAGGACTGGTACCTACAATGAGCAGTTCTTC. Translation: CASRTGTYNEQFF.

This clonotype was picked up a small number of times. The rearrangement uses TRBV12-3 or TRBV12-4 and TRBJ1-4, with 7 bases lining up with TRBD1. With V trimmed by 6 bases and J by 7 bases, 8 bases remained unmatched. This CDR3 has 14 amino acids. The CDR3 reads CASRPAGGSEKLFF. CDR3 DNA: TGTGCCAGCAGGCCCGCAGGGGGATCTGAAAAACTGTTTTTT.

This clonotype was observed a few times. CDR3 DNA sequence: TGTGCCAGCAGCCCCGGCCCGTGGCCCTATGGCTACACCTTC. Protein sequence: CASSPGPWPYGYTF. The gene calls are TRBV7-9 and TRBJ1-2, with unresolved D. The germline V gene encodes CDR1 SEHNR and CDR2 FQNEAQ (reference sequence). The V gene lost 5 bases and the J gene lost 4 bases, with 14 bases spanning the gap. The CDR3 extends over 14 amino acids.

This clonotype was counted a few times. The chain's CDR3 is CASSRTGWDTEAFF. CDR3 sequence (DNA): TGTGCCAGCAGCAGGACCGGTTGGGACACTGAAGCTTTCTTT. The chain joins TRBV6-2 or TRBV6-3 to TRBJ1-1; the D is unclear. The CDR3 covers 14 residues. The germline gives CDR1 MNHEY, CDR2 SVGEGT. Between the trimmed V and J ends, which lost 6 bases and 3 bases, there was a span of 14 bases.

V usage is TRBV6-2 or TRBV6-3 and J usage is TRBJ2-1; 9 bases map to TRBD1. The CDR3 totals 14 residues. Germline CDR1 is MNHEY and CDR2 is SVGEGT. The J segment lost 7 bases and the V segment lost 6 bases, leaving 7 bases of the junction unmatched. Written as DNA, the CDR3 is TGTGCCAGCAGATCCGGGACAGGGCGAAATGAGCAGTTCTTC. Translating gives CASRSGTGRNEQFF.

This clonotype was counted only a few times. The CDR3 loop reads CASSWGPTANTEAFF. The CDR3 DNA reads TGTGCCAGCAGCTGGGGACCGACGGCGAACACTGAAGCTTTCTTT. This chain links TRBV7-3 with TRBJ1-1, with D perhaps matching TRBD1 (5 bases). There are 15 residues in the CDR3. V gave up 4 bases and J gave up 1 base, with 13 bases separating them. CDR1 is SGHTA and CDR2 is FQGTGA in the germline V gene.

This clonotype was counted ten times or more. The chain carries TRBV7-8 and TRBJ2-3, with TRBD2 matching over 14 bases. The CDR3 is 18 residues long. V was pared by 2 bases and J by 6 bases, with 10 bases of the junction left unmatched. Per the germline V gene, CDR1 is SGHVS and CDR2 is FQNEAQ. The CDR3 spells CASSLFPGLAGVRDTQYF. The CDR3, as DNA: TGTGCCAGCAGCTTATTTCCGGGACTAGCGGGGGTTAGGGATACGCAGTATTTT.

The genes are TRBV28 and TRBJ1-1; no firm D call. The germline V gene encodes CDR1 MDHEN and CDR2 SYDVKM. V dropped 5 bases and J dropped 8 bases, with 12 bases sitting between them. The CDR3 loop spans 12 amino acids. The CDR3: CASSLGSREAFF. Written as DNA, the CDR3 is TGTGCCAGCAGTCTTGGGAGCCGCGAAGCTTTCTTT.

This clonotype has only a few counts. The J gene is TRBJ2-7, the V gene TRBV7-8, with 7 bases fitting TRBD1. Germline V gene sequence: CDR1 SGHVS, CDR2 FQNEAQ. The V segment lost 1 base and the J segment 4 bases; nucleotides outside the gene matches: 10. This CDR3 has 16 amino acids. As DNA, the CDR3 is TGTGCCAGCAGCTTAGAAGAACAGGGGCAAAGATACGAGCAGTACTTC. The encoded protein is CASSLEEQGQRYEQYF.

There are many counts of this clonotype. The genes are TRBV7-2 and TRBJ2-1; 7 bases are a match to TRBD1. Trimming cost V 6 bases and J 7 bases; bases outside gene matches: 3. The germline gives CDR1 SGHTA, CDR2 FQGNSA. The CDR3 is 12 residues long. The CDR3 DNA sequence: TGTGCCAGCAGTTCGACAGGGAATGAGCAGTTCTTC. Amino acid sequence: CASSSTGNEQFF.

This clonotype has only a few counts. The chain couples TRBV7-2 to TRBJ2-5; D uncertain. From germline, CDR1 is SGHTA and CDR2 FQGNSA. V was trimmed by 0 bases and J by 6 bases, leaving 11 bases between them. The CDR3 is 14 amino acids. CDR3 region: CASSLAGPGKTQYF. The CDR3 bases are TGTGCCAGCAGCTTAGCGGGTCCAGGAAAGACCCAGTACTTC.

The chain joins TRBV7-6 to TRBJ2-5, with D tentatively TRBD1 (6 bases). The V and J ends lost 2 bases and 8 bases respectively, with 18 bases between them. Germline V gene lookup returns CDR1 SGHVS and CDR2 FNYEAQ. This CDR3 is 15 amino acids long. The CDR3 reads CASSLRQESMATQYF. In DNA, the CDR3 is TGTGCCAGCAGCTTACGACAGGAGTCTATGGCTACCCAGTACTTC.

A word on this clonotype: This may be a read error, as it is one base from a much larger clone. The V gene is TRBV7-9, the J gene TRBJ2-5; D uncertain. Per germline, CDR1 SEHNR and CDR2 FQNEAQ (reference sequence). Trimming left V 8 bases short and J 4 bases short, with 5 bases between. The CDR3 length is 10 residues. CDR3 in DNA: TGTGCCAGCGGCGGAGAGACCCAGTACTTC. Translating gives CASGGETQYF.

V gene TRBV6-2 or TRBV6-3 combines with J gene TRBJ2-7, with D uncertain. The CDR3 totals 12 residues. V was cut by 7 bases and J by 5 bases, with 12 bases left in between. CDR1 MNHEY and CDR2 SVGEGT come from the germline V gene. The CDR3 DNA sequence: TGTGCCAGCAACCAACCCCACCACGAGCAGTACTTC. This sequence encodes CASNQPHHEQYF.

This clonotype was observed at least ten times. This chain uses TRBV4-3 with TRBJ2-1, with 7 bases matching TRBD2. The germline V gene has CDR1 LGHNA and CDR2 YSLEER. The CDR3 loop spans 14 amino acids. The J segment lost 8 bases and the V segment lost 5 bases, leaving 9 bases of the junction unmatched. The CDR3 here is CASSTERGRDEQFF. In DNA form, the CDR3 reads TGCGCCAGCAGCACGGAACGAGGGAGGGATGAGCAGTTCTTC.

There are a few counts of this clonotype. The chain uses TRBV12-3 or TRBV12-4 and TRBJ2-7; a possible D gene is TRBD1 (5 bases). CDR3 length: 15 residues. Between the trimmed V and J ends, which lost 7 bases and 7 bases, there was a span of 23 bases. CDR3 in amino acids: CASTKNSRIGVEQYF. As DNA, the CDR3 is TGTGCCAGCACCAAAAACAGTAGAATAGGGGTGGAGCAGTACTTC.

This clonotype was detected a few times. V is TRBV5-5 and J is TRBJ1-1, with D tentatively TRBD1 (6 bases). Per the germline V gene, CDR1 is SGHKS and CDR2 is YYEKEE (reference sequence). There are 15 residues in the CDR3. V lost 4 bases to trimming and J lost 1 base, with 14 bases between them. The CDR3, as DNA: TGTGCCAGCAGCCCAAACCCGACAGGGAACACTGAAGCTTTCTTT. Protein product: CASSPNPTGNTEAFF.

The table lists this clonotype with a few counts. The chain joins TRBV6-2 or TRBV6-3 to TRBJ1-2, with 8 bases lining up with TRBD1. V trimming: 5 bases; J trimming: 7 bases; junction bases outside the gene matches: 9. Germline CDR1 MNHEY, CDR2 SVGEGT. The CDR3 has 14 amino acids. The CDR3 spells CASSPLDRVFGYTF. The CDR3 nucleotides are TGTGCCAGCAGTCCCTTGGACAGGGTATTTGGCTACACCTTC.

The chain carries TRBV7-2 and TRBJ2-2; 10 bases line up with TRBD2. The junction had 7 bases not matched to a gene; V was cut back by 6 bases and J by 0 bases. This CDR3 has 17 amino acids. Germline CDR1 and CDR2: SGHTA and FQGNSA. The CDR3, as DNA: TGTGCCAGCAGTCCATCTAGCGGGGGCCCGAACACCGGGGAGCTGTTTTTT. This gives the protein CASSPSSGGPNTGELFF. Full variable domain (outside the CDR3, taken from reference TRBV7-2 and TRBJ2-2): GAGVSQSPSNKVTEKGKDVELRCDPISGHTALYWYRQSLGQGLEFLIYFQGNSAPDKSGLPSDRFSAERTGGSVSTLTIQRTQQEDSAVYLCASSPSSGGPNTGELFFGEGSRLTVL.

This clonotype has just a few counts. The chain employs TRBV12-3 or TRBV12-4 and TRBJ1-3; no clear D gene. Trimming cost V 4 bases and J 0 bases, with 10 bases left between them. The CDR3 has 15 residues. The CDR3 reads CASSYRRYSGNTIYF. The CDR3 DNA sequence: TGTGCCAGCAGTTACAGAAGATACTCTGGAAACACCATATATTTT.

This clonotype was seen at least ten times. This rearrangement joins TRBV4-2 to TRBJ2-3, with TRBD1 as a possible D gene (6 bases). The ends were cut back, 0 bases at V and 4 bases at J, with 14 bases in the middle. This CDR3 contains 16 residues. The germline V gene has CDR1 LGHNA and CDR2 YNFKEQ. The CDR3 bases are TGTGCCAGCAGCCAAGACGGGGCCTCAGGGGCAGATACGCAGTATTTT. Amino acid sequence: CASSQDGASGADTQYF.

In this sample, this clonotype turned up a few times. V and J are TRBV5-1 and TRBJ2-5; D is unresolved. The CDR3 has 14 residues. Trimming pared 3 bases from V and 1 base from J, leaving 10 bases between. In germline, CDR1 is SGHRS, CDR2 YFSETQ. CDR3 loop: CASSSGSTQETQYF. DNA of the CDR3: TGCGCCAGCAGCTCCGGAAGTACCCAAGAGACCCAGTACTTC.

This clonotype was seen a handful of times. This chain uses TRBV7-9 with TRBJ2-7; 10 bases line up with TRBD1. After removal of 8 bases from V and 7 bases from J, the junction contained 2 bases not matched to a gene. The germline CDR1 and CDR2 sequences are SEHNR and FQNEAQ (reference sequence). This CDR3 is built from 11 residues. CDR3 nucleotide sequence: TGTGCCAGCGGGGGACAGGGGGAGCAGTACTTC. This sequence encodes CASGGQGEQYF.

This rearrangement joins TRBV20-1 to TRBJ1-2, with 8 bases that match TRBD1. The CDR3 has 12 amino acids. Per the germline V gene, CDR1 is DFQATT and CDR2 is SNEGSKA (reference sequence). The CDR3 region is CCRGQDNYGYTF. The CDR3 DNA reads as TGCTGCAGGGGACAGGATAACTATGGCTACACCTTC.